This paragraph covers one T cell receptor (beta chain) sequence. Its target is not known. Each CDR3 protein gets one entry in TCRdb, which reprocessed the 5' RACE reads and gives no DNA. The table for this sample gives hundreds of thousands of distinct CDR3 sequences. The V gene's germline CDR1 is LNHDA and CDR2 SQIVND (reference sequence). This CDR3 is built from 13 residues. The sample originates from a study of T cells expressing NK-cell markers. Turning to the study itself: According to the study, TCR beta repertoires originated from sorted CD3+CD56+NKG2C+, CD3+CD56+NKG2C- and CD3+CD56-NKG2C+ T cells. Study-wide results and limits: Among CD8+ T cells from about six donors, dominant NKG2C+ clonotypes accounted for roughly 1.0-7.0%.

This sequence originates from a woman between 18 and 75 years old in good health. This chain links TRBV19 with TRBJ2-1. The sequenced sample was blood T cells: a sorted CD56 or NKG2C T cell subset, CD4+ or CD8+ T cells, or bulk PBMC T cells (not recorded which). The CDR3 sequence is CASKGGSYNEQFF. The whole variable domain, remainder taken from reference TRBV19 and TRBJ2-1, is DGGITQSPKYLFRKEGQNVTLSCEQNLNHDAMYWYRQDPGQGLRLIYYSQIVNDFQKGDIAEGYSVSREKKESFPLTVTSAQKNPTAFYLCASKGGSYNEQFFGPGTRLTVL.